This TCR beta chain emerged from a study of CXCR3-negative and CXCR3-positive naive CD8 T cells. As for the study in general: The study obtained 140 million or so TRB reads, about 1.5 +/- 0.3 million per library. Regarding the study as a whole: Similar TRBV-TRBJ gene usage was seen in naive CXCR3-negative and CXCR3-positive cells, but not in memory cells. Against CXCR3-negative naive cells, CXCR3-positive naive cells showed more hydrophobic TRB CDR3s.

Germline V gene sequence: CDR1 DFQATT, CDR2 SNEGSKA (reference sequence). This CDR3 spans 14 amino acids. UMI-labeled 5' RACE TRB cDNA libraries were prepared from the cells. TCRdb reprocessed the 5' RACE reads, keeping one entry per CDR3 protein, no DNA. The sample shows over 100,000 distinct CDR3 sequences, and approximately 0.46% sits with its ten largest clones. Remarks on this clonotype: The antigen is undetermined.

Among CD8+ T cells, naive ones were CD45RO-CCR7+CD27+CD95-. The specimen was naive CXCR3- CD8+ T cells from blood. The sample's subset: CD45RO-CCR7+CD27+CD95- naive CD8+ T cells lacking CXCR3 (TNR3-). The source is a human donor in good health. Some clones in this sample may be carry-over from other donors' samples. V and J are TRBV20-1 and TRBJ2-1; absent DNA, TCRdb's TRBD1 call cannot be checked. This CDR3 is CSARGLARYNEQFF.